Below, 8 T cell receptor beta chains from the same sample are listed, as sequenced in a study of blood T cells in healthy people across ages. PCR was performed a second time for about 7 to 12 cycles using a sample-barcoded 5' primer and a J-beta primer mix. TCRdb reprocessed the 5' RACE reads with MiXCR, giving one entry per CDR3 protein. The table lists some 1.7 million distinct CDR3 sequences, 28% of them singletons, with 7.7% in the top ten. The sequenced sample consisted of blood. These receptors all stem from a woman aged 25 to 39 in good health.

This clonotype was found many times. The chain links TRBV20-1 to TRBJ2-1, with 14 bases aligning to TRBD2. CDR3 length: 15 amino acids. CDR1 and CDR2 from the germline V gene are DFQATT and SNEGSKA (reference sequence). V shed 5 bases and J 6 bases; nucleotides not matched to a gene: 6. The CDR3 spells CSAASGTSGGNEQFF. CDR3 nucleotides: TGCAGTGCTGCGTCCGGGACTAGCGGGGGCAATGAGCAGTTCTTC.

This clonotype has at least ten counts. V usage is TRBV5-6 and J usage is TRBJ1-5; maybe TRBD1 (6 bases). The CDR3 totals 12 residues. V dropped 7 bases and J dropped 3 bases, with 8 bases sitting between them. Germline CDR1 and CDR2: SGHDT and YYEEEE. The CDR3 sequence: CASGTTNQPQHF. The CDR3 DNA reads TGTGCCAGCGGGACAACCAATCAGCCCCAGCATTTT.

This chain joins TRBV7-2 and TRBJ2-3, with D maybe TRBD1 (5 bases). V lost 5 bases and J 5 bases, leaving 17 bases between the germline ends. The CDR3 is 15 residues long. Germline CDR1 and CDR2: SGHTA and FQGNSA. The CDR3 region has the DNA TGTGCCAGCAGCCAAGGGGTGGTCATGGAAGATACGCAGTATTTT. Translation: CASSQGVVMEDTQYF. Looking up the rest from reference TRBV7-2 and TRBJ2-3 gives the full variable domain: GAGVSQSPSNKVTEKGKDVELRCDPISGHTALYWYRQSLGQGLEFLIYFQGNSAPDKSGLPSDRFSAERTGGSVSTLTIQRTQQEDSAVYLCASSQGVVMEDTQYFGPGTRLTVL.

This clonotype was detected a few times. V is TRBV5-6 and J is TRBJ1-2, with 8 bases aligning to TRBD1. Germline V gene data show CDR1 as SGHDT and CDR2 as YYEEEE. The CDR3 has 15 residues. V lost 3 bases to trimming and J lost 3 bases; unmatched junction nucleotides: 7. CDR3 sequence reads: CASSSEDRDYYGYTF. As DNA, the CDR3 is TGTGCCAGCAGCTCGGAGGACAGGGACTACTATGGCTACACCTTC.

V gene TRBV5-1 combines with J gene TRBJ2-3; TRBD2 matches 8 bases. CDR3 size: 15 residues. Germline CDR1 and CDR2: SGHRS and YFSETQ. J was trimmed by 0 bases and V by 3 bases; bases with no gene match: 3. Here the CDR3 DNA reads TGCGCCAGCAGCTCTAGCGGGCAAAGCACAGATACGCAGTATTTT. Its translation is CASSSSGQSTDTQYF.

V and J are TRBV2 and TRBJ2-3; D call uncertain. CDR1 is SNHLY, CDR2 FYNNEI, per germline. The CDR3 is 12 amino acids. The germline V and J ends were trimmed by 8 bases and 3 bases, with 9 bases remaining between them. CDR3 loop: CASVTQTDTQYF. DNA for the CDR3: TGTGCCAGCGTCACCCAGACAGATACGCAGTATTTT.

The chain recombines TRBV7-2 with TRBJ1-6; 7 nucleotides agree with TRBD1. The CDR3 runs to 15 residues. Per the germline V gene, CDR1 is SGHTA and CDR2 is FQGNSA. J gave up 4 bases and V 5 bases, and 5 bases lay outside the gene matches. The CDR3: CASSPGGQYNSPLHF. The CDR3 DNA sequence: TGTGCCAGCAGCCCAGGGGGACAGTATAATTCACCCCTCCACTTT.

A few counts support this clonotype. V gene TRBV29-1 combines with J gene TRBJ1-3; D gene unclear. The CDR3 contains 14 residues. The germline V gene encodes CDR1 SQVTM and CDR2 ANQGSEA. Trimming shortened V by 6 bases and J by 2 bases, and 14 bases separated the two germline ends. CDR3 DNA: TGCAGCGTCATGCCCCGTAGGGCTGGAAACACCATATATTTT. This translates into CSVMPRRAGNTIYF.